The source of this TCR beta chain is a study of cytomegalovirus exposure and HLA in healthy donors. Worth noting for this clone: The antigen is undetermined.

The CDR3 is made up of 19 amino acids. The germline V gene has CDR1 MNHEY and CDR2 SMNVEV (reference sequence). V was clipped by 4 bases and J by 4 bases; unmatched bases: 13. 13 Jbeta primers and 60 Vbeta primers were used for the PCR. Sequenced by immunoSEQ multiplex PCR; TCRdb stores in-frame clones only, minus some. The data hold 90,000 to 110,000 clones, with 75% to 85% observed a single time. Whole-study results and caveats: Sequencing depth roughly uniform across donors was assumed in presence/absence analyses. Earlier analysis looked at TCR beta V segments, and most were productive about 87% or about 30% of the time. The study labeled more than 150 TCR beta chains cytomegalovirus-associated.

The chain joins TRBV27 to TRBJ2-6; 10 bases are a match to TRBD1. The TCR comes from a man aged 25 to 40 in good health and CMV-seronegative. Sequenced input: PBMCs. Here the CDR3 reads CASSSGRDRGLQGANVLTF. The CDR3 coding sequence is TGTGCCAGCAGTTCCGGCCGGGACAGGGGACTCCAAGGGGCCAACGTCCTGACTTTC.